These 28 T cell receptor beta chains came from one sample sequenced in a study of long-term antiretroviral therapy in people with HIV. This was the immunoSEQ v3.0 assay at survey level. Clones were sequenced by immunoSEQ multiplex PCR, and TCRdb holds only the in-frame ones, with some missing. The sample comprises over 15,000 clones, 88% of which are singletons, and about 15% rests with the top ten. Material: unsorted PBMCs, obtained approximately 2.3 years before starting antiretroviral therapy. The receptors derive from a woman aged 25 to 39 with HIV.

V gene TRBV7-9 combines with J gene TRBJ1-2; 7 nucleotides match TRBD1. The CDR3 length is 14 residues. The J segment lost 5 bases and the V segment lost 6 bases, leaving 9 bases of the junction unmatched. CDR1 and CDR2 from the germline V gene are SEHNR and FQNEAQ (reference sequence). CDR3 nucleotide sequence: TGTGCCAGCAGTACGGAGGGGGCTTTATATGGCTACACCTTC. It specifies CASSTEGALYGYTF.

The chain has TRBV19 and TRBJ1-5; 7 positions agree with TRBD1. V was clipped by 4 bases and J by 0 bases; unmatched bases: 6. This CDR3 is 16 amino acids long. Per the germline V gene, CDR1 is LNHDA and CDR2 is SQIVND (reference sequence). CDR3 residues: CASSKTGTHSNQPQHF. The CDR3 DNA reads TGTGCCAGTAGTAAGACAGGGACCCATAGCAATCAGCCCCAGCATTTT.

The chain recombines TRBV30 with TRBJ1-1; tentatively, D is TRBD1 (5 bases). This CDR3 contains 11 residues. V lost 0 bases, J lost 10 bases, and 9 bases lay in between. Germline V gives CDR1 GTSNPN, CDR2 SVGIG (reference sequence). This CDR3 reads CAWSVSQGAFF. The CDR3 DNA follows: TGTGCCTGGAGTGTAAGTCAGGGAGCTTTCTTT.

The chain's CDR3 is CASSQEGQGFSYEQYF. CDR3 coding DNA: TGCGCCAGCAGCCAAGAGGGGCAGGGTTTTTCCTACGAGCAGTACTTC. The rearrangement uses TRBV4-3 and TRBJ2-7; D perhaps matches TRBD1 (5 bases). There are 16 residues in the CDR3. Germline values: CDR1 LGHNA, CDR2 YSLEER. Trimming removed 0 bases at V and 1 base at J, with 13 bases between.

Judged by abundance, this clone is hyperexpanded. The genes are TRBV7-8 and TRBJ1-5; 9 nucleotides agree with TRBD1. CDR1 is SGHVS, CDR2 FQNEAQ, per germline. The V segment lost 1 base and the J segment 7 bases; nucleotides outside the gene matches: 5. The CDR3 spans 15 residues. The CDR3 DNA is TGTGCCAGCAGCTTAGGGACAGGGGTTCAACAGCCCCAGCATTTT. This gives the protein CASSLGTGVQQPQHF.

The rearrangement joins TRBV2 to TRBJ1-1; 7 bases match TRBD1. CDR3 length: 15 residues. Per germline, CDR1 SNHLY and CDR2 FYNNEI. V lost 7 bases, J lost 8 bases, and 16 bases stayed unmatched. Written as DNA, the CDR3 is TGTGCCAGCATCCGACAGGGCGGTCTTGCCCTGGAAGCTTTCTTT. Translating it yields CASIRQGGLALEAFF.

The V call is TRBV7-2, the J call TRBJ2-1, with 9 nucleotides matching TRBD1. The germline V gene has CDR1 SGHTA and CDR2 FQGNSA. V was clipped by 6 bases and J by 7 bases; unmatched bases: 4. This CDR3 is built from 13 residues. CDR3 nucleotides: TGTGCCAGCAGTTCACAGGGGGCTAATGAGCAGTTCTTC. Encoded protein: CASSSQGANEQFF.

J is TRBJ1-4 and V is TRBV5-1; D gene uncertain. The CDR3 is 14 residues long. Germline V gene data show CDR1 as SGHRS and CDR2 as YFSETQ. V lost 2 bases to trimming and J lost 6 bases, with 11 bases between them. CDR3 sequence (DNA): TGCGCCAGCAGCTTCGGGCAGCCCCATGAAAAACTGTTTTTT. It translates to CASSFGQPHEKLFF. The full variable domain, with the rest looked up from reference TRBV5-1 and TRBJ1-4, is KAGVTQTPRYLIKTRGQQVTLSCSPISGHRSVSWYQQTPGQGLQFLFEYFSETQRNKGNFPGRFSGRQFSNSRSEMNVSTLELGDSALYLCASSFGQPHEKLFFGSGTQLSVL.

The CDR3 protein is CASSEGHGYTF. The CDR3 DNA sequence: TGTGCCAGCAGTGAAGGGCATGGCTACACCTTC. This chain links TRBV2 with TRBJ1-2, with D unresolved. CDR3 length: 11 residues. The germline gives CDR1 SNHLY, CDR2 FYNNEI. The V end was cut by 1 base, the J end by 6 bases, with 3 bases between.

The rearrangement links TRBV9 to TRBJ1-1; perhaps TRBD1 as D (6 bases). This CDR3 comprises 16 residues. Per the germline V gene, CDR1 is SGDLS and CDR2 is YYNGEE. Trimming took off 7 bases at V and 5 bases at J, with 24 bases between the two ends. This CDR3 reads CASGAAAPGRGTEAFF. The CDR3, as DNA: TGTGCCAGCGGCGCCGCCGCGCCAGGGAGGGGGACTGAAGCTTTCTTT.

The chain is built from TRBV19 and TRBJ1-2, with unresolved D. CDR1 and CDR2 from the germline V gene are LNHDA and SQIVND (reference sequence). The CDR3 extends over 14 amino acids. V was clipped by 8 bases and J by 0 bases, with 13 bases between them. CDR3 in DNA: TGTGCCAGTTCAGAGGGATCCTCTAACTATGGCTACACCTTC. Protein: CASSEGSSNYGYTF.

The rearrangement uses TRBV7-2 and TRBJ2-7, with D possibly being TRBD1 (5 bases). The CDR3 is 15 residues long. Trimming removed 0 bases from V and 2 bases from J, with 11 bases in between. In germline, CDR1 is SGHTA, CDR2 FQGNSA. CDR3 DNA sequence: TGTGCCAGCAGCTTAGCGGACAATCTGGCCTACGAGCAGTACTTC. Amino acid sequence: CASSLADNLAYEQYF.

The V and J genes are TRBV6-6 and TRBJ2-7, with no clear D. This CDR3 has 14 amino acids. Germline CDR1 and CDR2: MNHNY and SVGAGI (reference sequence). V shed 0 bases and J shed 2 bases, with 8 bases lying between them. The CDR3 sequence: CASSYSTSTYEQYF. The CDR3 DNA reads as TGTGCCAGCAGTTACTCGACCAGCACCTACGAGCAGTACTTC.

The gene calls are TRBV4-3 and TRBJ2-7, with TRBD1 matching 10 bases. Per germline, CDR1 LGHNA and CDR2 YSLEER. The V and J ends lost 0 bases and 4 bases, in that order; junction bases with no gene match: 6. The length of the CDR3 is 16 residues. In DNA form, the CDR3 reads TGCGCCAGCAGCCAAGATCTCGGGACAGGGGATTACGAGCAGTACTTC. Protein product: CASSQDLGTGDYEQYF.

This clone was detected only once. The chain joins TRBV7-9 to TRBJ1-1; TRBD1 agrees at 8 bases. Germline values: CDR1 SEHNR, CDR2 FQNEAQ (reference sequence). The ends lost 4 bases at V and 3 bases at J; junction bases unmatched: 7. The CDR3 totals 15 residues. The CDR3, as DNA: TGTGCCAGCAGCTCAAGGACAGGGTTTGACACTGAAGCTTTCTTT. Its protein product is CASSSRTGFDTEAFF.

The V and J genes are TRBV7-2 and TRBJ2-7, with 7 bases identical to TRBD2. This CDR3 is built from 14 residues. Germline V gene data show CDR1 as SGHTA and CDR2 as FQGNSA. The V gene end was trimmed by 1 base and the J gene end by 3 bases; junction bases not matched to a gene: 3. The DNA of the CDR3 is TGTGCCAGCAGCTTAGACGGGGGGAACTACGAGCAGTACTTC. It specifies CASSLDGGNYEQYF.

A few counts support this clone. J is TRBJ2-6 and V is TRBV6-4; no firm D call. The CDR3 contains 12 residues. CDR1 and CDR2 (germline): MRHNA, SNTAGT. Trimming stripped 2 bases from V and 5 bases from J, with 1 base between. For the CDR3, the DNA is TGTGCCAGCAGTGACAGGGCCAACGTCCTGACTTTC. Protein: CASSDRANVLTF.

V usage is TRBV6-6 and J usage is TRBJ2-7; possible D gene TRBD2, 5 bases. Trimming took off 7 bases at V and 4 bases at J, with 14 bases between the two ends. The germline V gene encodes CDR1 MNHNY and CDR2 SVGAGI (reference sequence). The CDR3 is made up of 13 amino acids. In nucleotides, the CDR3 is TGTGCCAGCACCCGGGGTCCTGAATACGAGCAGTACTTC. Its translation: CASTRGPEYEQYF.

This sequence joins TRBV7-9 and TRBJ2-7; 9 bases are shared with TRBD1. Germline V CDR1 and CDR2: SEHNR, FQNEAQ (reference sequence). The CDR3 has 13 residues. J was trimmed by 6 bases and V by 5 bases; bases with no gene match: 5. The CDR3 nucleotides are TGTGCCAGCAGCCGGACAGGGGTGGGCGAGCAGTACTTC. It is translated as CASSRTGVGEQYF.

CDR3 DNA: TGCGCCAGCAGCTTGGGAGGGACAGCTAACTATGGCTACACCTTC. It specifies CASSLGGTANYGYTF. V gene TRBV5-1 combines with J gene TRBJ1-2, with 7 bases matching TRBD1. The germline V gene has CDR1 SGHRS and CDR2 YFSETQ. Germline trimming cut 0 bases from V and 0 bases from J; bases unmatched to any gene: 2. There are 15 residues in the CDR3.

The V call is TRBV4-1, the J call TRBJ1-5; D remains unclear. CDR1 is MGHRA, CDR2 YSYEKL, per germline. This CDR3 is 13 amino acids long. The V gene lost 3 bases and the J gene lost 4 bases, with 7 bases spanning the gap. The CDR3 sequence is CASSQRENQPQHF. The CDR3 coding sequence is TGCGCCAGCAGCCAGCGGGAAAATCAGCCCCAGCATTTT.

This chain connects TRBV7-2 to TRBJ2-5, with 10 bases that match TRBD2. Germline V gene lookup returns CDR1 SGHTA and CDR2 FQGNSA. This CDR3 comprises 15 residues. V lost 6 bases and J lost 3; bases outside the gene matches: 7. The CDR3 sequence is CASSFFGTSEETQYF. The CDR3 DNA follows: TGTGCCAGCAGTTTTTTTGGGACTAGCGAAGAGACCCAGTACTTC.

This clone was counted a few times. CDR3 sequence reads: CASSLAGGLEQYF. The CDR3, as DNA: TGTGCCAGCAGCTTAGCGGGGGGGCTCGAGCAGTACTTC. This chain links TRBV19 with TRBJ2-7, with 11 positions matching TRBD2. Germline CDR1 is LNHDA and CDR2 is SQIVND (reference sequence). With 9 bases clipped from V and 6 bases from J, the junction kept 7 bases outside the gene matches. This CDR3 contains 13 residues.

The chain combines TRBV5-1 with TRBJ2-5; the match to TRBD2 covers 10 bases. The CDR3 runs to 14 residues. Germline loops: CDR1 SGHRS, CDR2 YFSETQ. Trimming cost V 2 bases and J 2 bases; bases outside gene matches: 0. The CDR3: CASSLAGGQETQYF. CDR3 DNA: TGCGCCAGCAGCTTAGCGGGGGGGCAAGAGACCCAGTACTTC. Using reference TRBV5-1 and TRBJ2-5 for the parts outside the CDR3, the full variable domain is KAGVTQTPRYLIKTRGQQVTLSCSPISGHRSVSWYQQTPGQGLQFLFEYFSETQRNKGNFPGRFSGRQFSNSRSEMNVSTLELGDSALYLCASSLAGGQETQYFGPGTRLLVL.

This rearrangement joins TRBV19 to TRBJ1-1; 7 bases are shared with TRBD1. V gave up 5 bases and J gave up 4 bases; unmatched junction bases: 4. CDR1 LNHDA and CDR2 SQIVND come from the germline V gene (reference sequence). The CDR3 covers 13 residues. The CDR3: CASSDRVSTEAFF. In DNA, the CDR3 is TGTGCCAGTAGTGACAGGGTGTCCACTGAAGCTTTCTTT.

The CDR3 loop reads CASSQAGELFF. Here the CDR3 DNA reads TGTGCCAGCTCTCAGGCCGGGGAGCTGTTTTTT. V is TRBV7-9 and J is TRBJ2-2; D not certain. CDR3 length equals 11 residues. Germline assignment: CDR1 SEHNR and CDR2 FQNEAQ (reference sequence). Trimming took off 8 bases at V and 6 bases at J, with 7 bases between the two ends.

The V and J genes are TRBV7-2 and TRBJ1-2; perhaps TRBD1 as D (5 bases). The CDR3 is 14 residues long. Germline loops: CDR1 SGHTA, CDR2 FQGNSA. V lost 3 bases and J 4 bases, leaving 12 bases between the germline ends. CDR3 residues: CASSFKGRSYGYTF. CDR3 in DNA: TGTGCCAGCAGCTTTAAGGGGCGTTCCTATGGCTACACCTTC.

The chain couples TRBV4-3 to TRBJ1-1; D ambiguous. This CDR3 has 14 amino acids. Trimming removed 0 bases from V and 4 bases from J, with 9 bases in between. Germline lookup yields CDR1 LGHNA and CDR2 YSLEER. The CDR3 protein is CASSQDWLATEAFF. CDR3 sequence (DNA): TGCGCCAGCAGCCAAGATTGGCTGGCCACTGAAGCTTTCTTT.